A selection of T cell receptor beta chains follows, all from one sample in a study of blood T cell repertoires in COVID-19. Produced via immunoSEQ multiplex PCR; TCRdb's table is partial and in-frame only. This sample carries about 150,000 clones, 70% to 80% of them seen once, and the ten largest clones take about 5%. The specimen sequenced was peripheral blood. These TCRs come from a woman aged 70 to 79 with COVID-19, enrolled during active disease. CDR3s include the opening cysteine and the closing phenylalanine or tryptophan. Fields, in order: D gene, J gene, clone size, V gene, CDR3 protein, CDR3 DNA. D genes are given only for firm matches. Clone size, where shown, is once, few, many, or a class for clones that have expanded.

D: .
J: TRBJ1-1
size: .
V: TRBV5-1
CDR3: CASSSGLVGRGNTEAFF
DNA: TGCGCCAGCAGCTCCGGGCTGGTGGGTCGGGGGAACACTGAAGCTTTCTTT

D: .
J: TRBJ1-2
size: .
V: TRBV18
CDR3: CASSPRGGNYGYTF
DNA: TGTGCCAGCTCACCACGGGGAGGGAACTATGGCTACACCTTC

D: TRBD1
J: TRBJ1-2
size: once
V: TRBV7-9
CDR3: CASSARPRDRGTYGYTF
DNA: TGTGCCAGCAGCGCCAGGCCCCGGGACAGGGGGACCTATGGCTACACCTTC

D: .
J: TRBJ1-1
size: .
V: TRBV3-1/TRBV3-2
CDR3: CASSQGRGGGRWNTEAFF
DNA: TGTGCCAGCAGCCAAGGCCGCGGGGGGGGACGGTGGAACACTGAAGCTTTCTTT

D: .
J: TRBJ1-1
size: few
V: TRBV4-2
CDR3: CASSPTGQGQSNTEAFF
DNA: TGTGCCAGCAGCCCCACAGGCCAAGGACAGTCGAACACTGAAGCTTTCTTT

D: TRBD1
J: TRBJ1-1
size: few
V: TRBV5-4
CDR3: CASSPGQIMNTEAFF
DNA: TGTGCCAGCAGCCCGGGACAGATAATGAACACTGAAGCTTTCTTT

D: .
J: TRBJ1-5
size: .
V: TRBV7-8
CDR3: CASSLGPDLNQPQHF
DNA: TGTGCCAGCAGCTTAGGGCCAGATTTGAATCAGCCCCAGCATTTT

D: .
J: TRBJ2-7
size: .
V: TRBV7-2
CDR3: CASSQGSVPIASYEQYF
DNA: TGTGCCAGCAGCCAGGGGTCAGTGCCCATTGCCAGCTACGAGCAGTACTTC

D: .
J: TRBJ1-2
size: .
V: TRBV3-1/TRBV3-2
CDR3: CASSQDPRVYGYTF
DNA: TGTGCCAGCAGCCAAGACCCGCGGGTCTATGGCTACACCTTC

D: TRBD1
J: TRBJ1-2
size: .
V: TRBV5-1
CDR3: CASRGGTGGNGYTF
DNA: TGCGCCAGCAGAGGTGGGACAGGGGGAAATGGCTACACCTTC

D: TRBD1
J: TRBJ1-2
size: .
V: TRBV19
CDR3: CASSRDRGGYGYTF
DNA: TGTGCCAGTTCCAGGGACAGGGGCGGCTATGGCTACACCTTC

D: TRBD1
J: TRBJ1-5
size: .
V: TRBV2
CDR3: CASSDRTGNQPQHF
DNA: TGTGCCAGCAGCGATCGGACAGGGAATCAGCCCCAGCATTTT

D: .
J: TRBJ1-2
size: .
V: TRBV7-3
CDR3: CASSLNQGTGYTF
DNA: TGTGCCAGCTCCTTAAACCAGGGCACTGGCTACACCTTC

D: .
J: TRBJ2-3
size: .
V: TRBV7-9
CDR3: CASSLPSTDTQYF
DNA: TGTGCCAGCAGTTTACCTAGCACAGATACGCAGTATTTT

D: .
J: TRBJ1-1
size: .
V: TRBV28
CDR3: CASSPRRENTEAFF
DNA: TGTGCCAGCAGTCCCCGCAGGGAGAACACTGAAGCTTTCTTT

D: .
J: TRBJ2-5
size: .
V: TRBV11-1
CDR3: CASSSRQVETQYF
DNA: TGTGCCAGCAGCTCCCGTCAGGTAGAGACCCAGTACTTC

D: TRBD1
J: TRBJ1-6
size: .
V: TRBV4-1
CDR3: CASSYRGGGNSPLHF
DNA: TGCGCCAGCAGCTACAGGGGAGGTGGTAATTCACCCCTCCACTTT

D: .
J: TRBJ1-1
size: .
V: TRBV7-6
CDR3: CASSQDGLANTEAFF
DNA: TGTGCCAGCAGCCAAGATGGGTTAGCGAACACTGAAGCTTTCTTT

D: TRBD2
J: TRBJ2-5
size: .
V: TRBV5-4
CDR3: CASSLGPSGGRETQYF
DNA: TGTGCCAGCAGCTTGGGCCCCAGCGGGGGGCGAGAGACCCAGTACTTC

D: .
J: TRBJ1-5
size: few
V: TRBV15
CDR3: CATSRDPISPQHF
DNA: TGTGCCACCAGCAGAGATCCTATAAGTCCCCAGCATTTT

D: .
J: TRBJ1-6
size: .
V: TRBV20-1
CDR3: CSASVLSSYNSPLHF
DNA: TGCAGTGCTAGTGTTCTCAGCTCCTATAATTCACCCCTCCACTTT

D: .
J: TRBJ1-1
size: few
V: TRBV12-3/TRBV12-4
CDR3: CASRGGRTEAFF
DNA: TGTGCCAGCAGAGGGGGAAGGACTGAAGCTTTCTTT

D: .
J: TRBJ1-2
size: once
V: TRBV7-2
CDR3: CASSFADTGFTF
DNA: TGTGCCAGCAGCTTCGCAGATACAGGGTTCACCTTC

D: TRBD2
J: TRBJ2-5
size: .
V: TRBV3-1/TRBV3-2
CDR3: CASSPSGVLEETQYF
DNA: TGTGCCAGCAGCCCTAGCGGGGTACTTGAGGAGACCCAGTACTTC

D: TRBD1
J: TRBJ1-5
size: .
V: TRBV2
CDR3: CASRAQTGVNQPQHF
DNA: TGTGCCAGCAGGGCCCAAACAGGGGTCAATCAGCCCCAGCATTTT

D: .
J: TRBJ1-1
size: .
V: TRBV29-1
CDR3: CSVVQLMNTEAFF
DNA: TGCAGCGTTGTACAGCTTATGAACACTGAAGCTTTCTTT

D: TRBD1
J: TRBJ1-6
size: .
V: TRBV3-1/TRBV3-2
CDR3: CASSQGSGRGNSPLHF
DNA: TGTGCCAGCAGCCAAGGGTCTGGCAGGGGGAATTCACCCCTCCACTTT